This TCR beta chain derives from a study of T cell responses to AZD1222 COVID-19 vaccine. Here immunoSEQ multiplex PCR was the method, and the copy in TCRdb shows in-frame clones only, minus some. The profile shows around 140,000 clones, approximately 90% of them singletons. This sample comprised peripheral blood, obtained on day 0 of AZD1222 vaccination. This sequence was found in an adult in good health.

The CDR3 is CASSKFQGETQYF. The CDR3 nucleotides read TGTGCCAGCAGTAAATTCCAGGGGGAGACCCAGTACTTC. V usage is TRBV12-3 or TRBV12-4 and J usage is TRBJ2-5; TRBD1 might be the D (6 bases). Trimming removed 5 bases at V and 5 bases at J, with 12 bases between. The CDR3 runs to 13 residues.